The 14 T cell receptor beta chains listed next were all sequenced from one sample in a study of OX40 agonist ivuxolimab in advanced cancers. Here immunoSEQ multiplex PCR was the method, and the copy in TCRdb shows in-frame clones only, minus some. The sample carries about 77,000 clones, 81% recorded once. This specimen consisted of CD4+ or CD8+ T cells sorted from blood, obtained in a trial of the OX40 agonist ivuxolimab. Receptors originate from an adult with an advanced solid tumor such as melanoma, head and neck, liver or kidney cancer.

The V gene is TRBV2, the J gene TRBJ2-4, with D unresolved. The germline V gene encodes CDR1 SNHLY and CDR2 FYNNEI. CDR3 size: 14 residues. Trimming took off 6 bases at V and 0 bases at J, with 9 bases between the two ends. The CDR3 DNA follows: TGTGCCAGCAGGCCAACGGTAGCCAAAAACATTCAGTACTTC. Protein sequence: CASRPTVAKNIQYF.

The genes are TRBV4-3 and TRBJ2-3; D gene unclear. With 1 base removed from V and 3 bases from J, the gap between germline ends came to 11 bases. Germline CDR1 is LGHNA and CDR2 is YSLEER. CDR3 length: 15 residues. Here the CDR3 DNA reads TGCGCCAGCAGCCAAGTGGGCCTGGGAACAGATACGCAGTATTTT. Protein product: CASSQVGLGTDTQYF.

The rearrangement joins TRBV5-8 to TRBJ2-1; TRBD2 agrees at 9 bases. From germline, CDR1 is SGHTS and CDR2 YDEGEE. This CDR3 has 16 amino acids. After removal of 3 bases from V and 7 bases from J, the junction contained 11 bases not matched to a gene. The CDR3 sequence: CASSSGLATSRNEQFF. The CDR3 DNA follows: TGTGCCAGCAGCTCTGGACTAGCGACATCTCGGAATGAGCAGTTCTTC.

The chain carries TRBV5-1 and TRBJ2-5; D assignment may be TRBD1 or TRBD2 (6 bases each). The germline V and J ends were trimmed by 3 bases and 2 bases, with 14 bases remaining between them. The germline V gene has CDR1 SGHRS and CDR2 YFSETQ. This CDR3 spans 15 amino acids. CDR3 DNA sequence: TGCGCCAGCAGCTCGGGGGCCCAAGAGCAAGAGACCCAGTACTTC. Its protein product is CASSSGAQEQETQYF.

V gene TRBV2 combines with J gene TRBJ1-5; D perhaps matches TRBD1 (6 bases). Looked up from germline, CDR1 is SNHLY and CDR2 is FYNNEI. The CDR3 covers 14 residues. V shed 4 bases and J shed 3 bases, with 10 bases lying between them. CDR3: CASSVGQINQPQHF. CDR3 DNA sequence: TGTGCCAGCAGTGTAGGACAGATCAATCAGCCCCAGCATTTT. Combining the CDR3 with reference TRBV2 and TRBJ1-5 gives the whole variable domain EPEVTQTPSHQVTQMGQEVILRCVPISNHLYFYWYRQILGQKVEFLVSFYNNEISEKSEIFDDQFSVERPDGSNFTLKIRSTKLEDSAMYFCASSVGQINQPQHFGDGTRLSIL.

V and J are TRBV7-9 and TRBJ1-6, with 9 bases lining up with TRBD1. This CDR3 contains 14 residues. With V trimmed by 5 bases and J by 7 bases, 3 bases remained unmatched. Germline loops: CDR1 SEHNR, CDR2 FQNEAQ (reference sequence). Here the CDR3 DNA reads TGTGCCAGCAGCCATGACAGGGGGAATTCACCCCTCCACTTT. Encoded protein: CASSHDRGNSPLHF.

V is TRBV11-2 and J is TRBJ2-5; D may be TRBD2 (5 bases). CDR1 SGHAT and CDR2 FQNNGV come from the germline V gene. V lost 3 bases, J lost 5 bases, and 10 bases lay in between. The CDR3 contains 13 residues. For the CDR3, the DNA is TGTGCCAGCAGCTTTTATGGGAGTGAGACCCAGTACTTC. This encodes CASSFYGSETQYF. The whole variable domain, remainder taken from reference TRBV11-2 and TRBJ2-5, is EAGVAQSPRYKIIEKRQSVAFWCNPISGHATLYWYQQILGQGPKLLIQFQNNGVVDDSQLPKDRFSAERLKGVDSTLKIQPAKLEDSAVYLCASSFYGSETQYFGPGTRLLVL.

The chain is built from TRBV19 and TRBJ2-5; D tentatively reads TRBD1 or TRBD2 (6 bases each). This CDR3 has 19 residues. Trimming shortened V by 4 bases and J by 4 bases, and 28 bases separated the two germline ends. The germline V gene has CDR1 LNHDA and CDR2 SQIVND (reference sequence). The CDR3 DNA sequence: TGTGCCAGTAGTACCGGGACAAGGGGTGAGCGGGTTATTCGAGAGACCCAGTACTTC. Its translation is CASSTGTRGERVIRETQYF.

This chain uses TRBV7-2 with TRBJ2-7, with TRBD1 identical over 9 bases. The V segment lost 2 bases and the J segment 4 bases; nucleotides outside the gene matches: 3. Germline V gene lookup returns CDR1 SGHTA and CDR2 FQGNSA. The CDR3 has 14 amino acids. The CDR3 nucleotides read TGTGCCAGCAGCTTAAACAGGGGGCGGTACGAGCAGTACTTC. Residues: CASSLNRGRYEQYF.

V is TRBV7-9 and J is TRBJ2-3; the match to TRBD1 covers 8 bases. The germline gives CDR1 SEHNR, CDR2 FQNEAQ (reference sequence). Trimming took 5 bases from V and 9 from J; bases not matched to a gene: 13. The CDR3 consists of 15 residues. CDR3 loop: CASSPRDRTFFTQYF. Here the CDR3 DNA reads TGTGCCAGCAGCCCCCGGGACAGGACGTTCTTCACGCAGTATTTT. The entire variable domain, with the rest obtained from reference TRBV7-9 and TRBJ2-3, is as follows: DTGVSQNPRHKITKRGQNVTFRCDPISEHNRLYWYRQTLGQGPEFLTYFQNEAQLEKSRLLSDRFSAERPKGSFSTLEIQRTEQGDSAMYLCASSPRDRTFFTQYFGPGTRLTVL.

V gene TRBV18 combines with J gene TRBJ1-3; D gene unclear. The V gene lost 2 bases and the J gene lost 0 bases, with 11 bases spanning the gap. CDR1 and CDR2 from the germline V gene are KGHSH and LQKENI. The CDR3 has 16 residues. The CDR3 nucleotides read TGTGCCAGCTCACCATCGGGCCAAAGCTCTGGAAACACCATATATTTT. It is translated as CASSPSGQSSGNTIYF.

This clone occurred once. The genes are TRBV7-2 and TRBJ1-1; D gene uncertain. V lost 6 bases to trimming and J lost 1 base, with 12 bases between them. The CDR3 is made up of 14 amino acids. The germline gives CDR1 SGHTA, CDR2 FQGNSA. The CDR3 sequence: CASSPRPGNTEAFF. The CDR3 bases are TGTGCCAGCAGTCCCCGACCGGGGAACACTGAAGCTTTCTTT.

The rearrangement joins TRBV25-1 to TRBJ2-1, with 11 bases matching TRBD2. CDR1 is MGHDK and CDR2 is SYGVNS in the germline V gene. This CDR3 spans 14 amino acids. Trimming took 4 bases from V and 6 from J; bases not matched to a gene: 2. The CDR3 sequence: CASSVSGRVNEQFF. The CDR3, as DNA: TGTGCCAGCAGTGTTAGCGGGAGGGTCAATGAGCAGTTCTTC.

The genes are TRBV21-1 and TRBJ1-1; the table's D call TRBD1 went unverified against the DNA. TRBV21-1 is assigned pseudogene status. The CDR3 is 18 residues long. CDR3 protein: CASSKVNSQGKVNTEAFF. The CDR3, as DNA: TGTGCCAGCAGCAAAGTAAACAGTCAGGGGAAGGTGAACACTGAAGCTTTCTTT.